A single T cell receptor (beta chain) is shown here with its context. Per-base qualities were not stored, and no clone one base away is much larger. V is clipped by 3 bases and J by 3 bases, and the sequence between their germline boundaries is 10 bases long. The CDR3 holds 13 amino acids from the cysteine to the phenylalanine. The only DNA kept is the CDR3, 39 bases in frame from the first base. CDR1 and CDR2, looked up from the germline V gene, are SGHDT and YYEEEE. The source of the sample is a study of graft-versus-host responses after intestinal transplantation (dated by TCRdb to 2020 to 2023). About the study as a whole: The transplants that recipients got were multivisceral, liver-intestinal, or isolated intestinal. All recipients received anti-thymocyte globulin induction followed by maintenance tacrolimus and steroids for around three years. Bulk TCR-beta CDR3 sequencing was used to track graft-versus-host and host-versus-graft alloreactive T cell clones in the graft, circulation and bone marrow after intestinal transplantation. Alloreactive clones were identified by sequencing pre-transplant mixed lymphocyte reaction products and comparing these products with unstimulated pre-transplant donor and recipient T cells. Of the roughly 25 intestinal transplant recipients enrolled in the cohort, one of whom was a retransplant, a few patients without pretransplant specimens were excluded. A peak of at least 4% donor T cells among recipient peripheral blood mononuclear cells was the definition used for donor T cell macrochimerism. Rather than being sequenced by the commercial service, samples from three later patients were sequenced in-house on an Illumina MiSeq and processed with MiXCR. Results the study describes overall, beyond this receptor: Conclusions were limited by the relatively low number and heterogeneity of intestinal transplant patients. Early after transplant, peak levels of circulating GvH clones were found to be associated with declines in HvG clones. GvH clones turned up in recipient bone marrow, with some appearing earlier in ileal mucosa or blood, a pattern consistent with an intestinal mucosal origin. High GvH to HvG T cell clonal ratios were observed in the allografts of patients with donor T cell macrochimerism.

Library generation was performed with the immunoSEQ multiplex PCR assay. For most patients, genomic DNA was isolated with the Qiagen DNeasy Blood and Tissue Kit and sent frozen to Adaptive Biotechnologies for TCR sequencing. For most patients, high-throughput TCR-beta CDR3 sequencing of genomic DNA was performed by Adaptive Biotechnologies. In the source study's methods: Adaptive's ImmunoSEQ software supplied the TCR sequencing data for 15 to 20 patients, while MiXCR and VDJtools were used to process a few other patients. To correct CD4 versus CD8 sorting errors, any sequence found in both subsets at a frequency ratio below 5:1 was removed. CDR3 nucleotide sequences shared between donor and recipient were removed because their origin could not be assigned. Alloreactive clones required at least 2-fold expansion over unstimulated cells and minimum CFSE-low frequency of 0.002% (template counts) or 0.001% (read counts). Mappable clones were those detected in sequenced pre-transplant spleen, lymph node, or MLR CFSE-low populations of the donor or recipient. Cumulative frequency of alloreactive clones was calculated as a percentage of all sequences weighted by copy number. TCRdb retrieved this table from immuneACCESS and kept in-frame rearrangements only. Not all clones are present; in checked studies, unresolved V genes account for under half, and no reason is known for the remainder. The V and J calls and clone size were taken over from that table, and D and trimming were inferred from the DNA. This sample comprises roughly 14,000 clones, about 34% of them detected only once. About 4% of the sample is held by the ten biggest clonotypes.

Taken with the paper, the label for time point translates to: cells obtained before transplantation from donor or recipient. Mixed lymphocyte reactions plated 200,000 CFSE-labeled pre-transplant responders with 200,000 irradiated violet-dye-labeled stimulators and were cultured for 6 to 7 days. After the mixed lymphocyte reaction, proliferating CD3+CD4+CFSE-low and CD3+CD8+CFSE-low responder cells were FACS-sorted on a BD Influx sorter. The sample was alloreactive CD4+ T cells from a mixed lymphocyte reaction culture, taken before intestinal transplant. Interpreted using the paper, the cell subset or site label stands for: CFSE-low proliferating T cells sorted from approximately 6-day pre-transplant mixed lymphocyte reaction (GvH or HvG direction). The sequence is built from TRBV5-6 and TRBJ2-7, with no confidently assigned D gene. The origin of this receptor is a human patient who received an intestinal transplant. The base sequence is TGTGCCAGCAGCTCTGCATGGGGCTACGAGCAGTACTTC. Translated, this is CASSSAWGYEQYF. Beyond the CDR3, the reference TRBV5-6 and TRBJ2-7 genes provide the residues; the full variable domain reads: DAGVTQSPTHLIKTRGQQVTLRCSPKSGHDTVSWYQQALGQGPQFIFQYYEEEERQRGNFPDRFSGHQFPNYSSELNVNALLLGDSALYLCASSSAWGYEQYFGPGTRLTVT.